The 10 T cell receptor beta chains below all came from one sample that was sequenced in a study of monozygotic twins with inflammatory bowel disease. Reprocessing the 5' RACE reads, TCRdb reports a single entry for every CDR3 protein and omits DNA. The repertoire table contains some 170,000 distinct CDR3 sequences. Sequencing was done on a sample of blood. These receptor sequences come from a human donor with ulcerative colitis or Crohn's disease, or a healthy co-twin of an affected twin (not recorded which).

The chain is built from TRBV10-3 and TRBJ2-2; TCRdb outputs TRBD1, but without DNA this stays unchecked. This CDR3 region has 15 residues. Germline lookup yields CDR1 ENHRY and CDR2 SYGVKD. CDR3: CAISESGQNTGELFF.

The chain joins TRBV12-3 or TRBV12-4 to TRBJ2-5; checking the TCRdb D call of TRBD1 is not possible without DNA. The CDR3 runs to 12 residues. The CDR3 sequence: CASRTPSGTQYF.

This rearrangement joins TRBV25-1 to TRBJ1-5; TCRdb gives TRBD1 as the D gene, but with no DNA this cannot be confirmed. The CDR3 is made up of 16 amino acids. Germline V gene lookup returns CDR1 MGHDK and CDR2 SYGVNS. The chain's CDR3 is CASSGRGHLSNQPQHF. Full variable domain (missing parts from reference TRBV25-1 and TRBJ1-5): EADIYQTPRYLVIGTGKKITLECSQTMGHDKMYWYQQDPGMELHLIHYSYGVNSTEKGDLSSESTVSRIRTEHFPLTLESARPSHTSQYLCASSGRGHLSNQPQHFGDGTRLSIL.

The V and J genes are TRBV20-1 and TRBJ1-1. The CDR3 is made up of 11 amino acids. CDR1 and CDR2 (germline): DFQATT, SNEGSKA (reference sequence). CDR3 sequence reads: CSASLNTEAFF.

The CDR3 is CASSRRGKSSYEQYF. The chain has TRBV12-3 or TRBV12-4 and TRBJ2-7; TCRdb calls TRBD1, which cannot be checked without DNA. This CDR3 contains 15 residues.

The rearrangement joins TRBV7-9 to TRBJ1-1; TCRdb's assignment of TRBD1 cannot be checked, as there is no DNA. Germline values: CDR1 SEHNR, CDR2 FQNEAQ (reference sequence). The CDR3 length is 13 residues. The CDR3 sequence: CASSPPGGTEAFF.

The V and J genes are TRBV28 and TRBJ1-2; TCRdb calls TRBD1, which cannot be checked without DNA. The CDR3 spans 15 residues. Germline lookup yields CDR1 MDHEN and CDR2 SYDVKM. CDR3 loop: CASSTAGTGGHGYTF.

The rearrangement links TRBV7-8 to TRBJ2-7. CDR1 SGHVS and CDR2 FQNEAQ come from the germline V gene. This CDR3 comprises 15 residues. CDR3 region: CASSLGSAPTYEQYF. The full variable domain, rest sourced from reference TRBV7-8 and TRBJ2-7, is GAGVSQSPRYKVAKRGQDVALRCDPISGHVSLFWYQQALGQGPEFLTYFQNEAQLDKSGLPSDRFFAERPEGSVSTLKIQRTQQEDSAVYLCASSLGSAPTYEQYFGPGTRLTVT.

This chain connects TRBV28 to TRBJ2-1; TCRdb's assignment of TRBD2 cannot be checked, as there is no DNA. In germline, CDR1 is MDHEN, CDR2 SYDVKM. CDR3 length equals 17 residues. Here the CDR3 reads CASSSMSGSGRINEQFF.

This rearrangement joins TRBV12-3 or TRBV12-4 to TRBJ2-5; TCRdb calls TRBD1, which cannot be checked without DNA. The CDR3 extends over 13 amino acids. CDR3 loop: CASRRTGLETQYF.